The entry below describes one T cell receptor (beta chain). Its antigen is unknown. Germline-derived CDR1 and CDR2 are SGHAT and FQNNGV. This CDR3 has 12 residues. V dropped 2 bases and J dropped 8 bases, with 9 bases sitting between them. Treatment described: oral pan-JAK inhibitor, 5-10 mg twice daily. The authors extracted RNA and reverse transcribed it into cDNA as the sequencing template. Data came from immunoSEQ multiplex PCR; TCRdb stores just in-frame clones and leaves some out. The table lists roughly 190,000 clones, roughly 70% of them singletons, with roughly 1.3% in the top ten. This record comes from a study of CD8+ T cells in alopecia areata. Study results and caveats: Tofacitinib significantly reduced both scalp clonality and expanded CD8+ clones among the top 100. Many expanded lesional clones persisted in scalp and blood during tofacitinib.

The genes are TRBV11-2 and TRBJ1-1; D unclear. The source of this sequence is a human donor with alopecia areata. The sequences come from CD4+ T cells sorted from blood, collected between weeks 47 and 50, from a patient treated with tofacitinib. CDR3 nucleotide sequence: TGTGCCAGCAGCTTAATGTCCAGCGAAGCTTTCTTT. This translates into CASSLMSSEAFF.